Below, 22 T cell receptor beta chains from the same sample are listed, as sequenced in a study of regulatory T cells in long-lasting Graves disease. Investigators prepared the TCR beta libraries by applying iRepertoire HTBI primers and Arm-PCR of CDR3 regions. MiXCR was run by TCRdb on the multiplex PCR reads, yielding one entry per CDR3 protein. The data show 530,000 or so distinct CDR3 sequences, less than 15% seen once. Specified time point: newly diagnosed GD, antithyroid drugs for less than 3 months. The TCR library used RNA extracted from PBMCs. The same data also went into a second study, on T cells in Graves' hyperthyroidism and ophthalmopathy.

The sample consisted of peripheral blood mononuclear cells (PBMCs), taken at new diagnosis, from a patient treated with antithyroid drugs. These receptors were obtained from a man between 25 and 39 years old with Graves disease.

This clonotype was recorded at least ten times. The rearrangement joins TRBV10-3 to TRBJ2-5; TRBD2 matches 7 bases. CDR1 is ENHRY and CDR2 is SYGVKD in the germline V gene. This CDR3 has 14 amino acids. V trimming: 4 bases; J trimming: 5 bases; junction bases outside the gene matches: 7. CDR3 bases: TGTGCCATCAGTGGGGAGGGAGGGCTCGAGACCCAGTACTTC. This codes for CAISGEGGLETQYF.

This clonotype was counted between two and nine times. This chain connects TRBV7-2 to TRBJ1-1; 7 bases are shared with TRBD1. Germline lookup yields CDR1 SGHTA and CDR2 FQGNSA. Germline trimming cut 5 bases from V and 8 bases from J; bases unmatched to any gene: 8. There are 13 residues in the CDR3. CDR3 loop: CASSPWTGLEAFF. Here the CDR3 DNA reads TGTGCCAGCAGCCCATGGACAGGATTAGAAGCTTTCTTT.

CDR3 protein: CASSQVIRVKRKNTEAFF. CDR3 coding DNA: TGTGCCAGCAGCCAAGTCATCAGGGTCAAGAGGAAGAACACTGAAGCTTTCTTT. This chain joins TRBV4-2 and TRBJ1-1; D is perhaps TRBD1 (5 bases). Germline values: CDR1 LGHNA, CDR2 YNFKEQ. The ends were cut back, 1 base at V and 1 base at J, with 19 bases in the middle. This CDR3 contains 18 residues.

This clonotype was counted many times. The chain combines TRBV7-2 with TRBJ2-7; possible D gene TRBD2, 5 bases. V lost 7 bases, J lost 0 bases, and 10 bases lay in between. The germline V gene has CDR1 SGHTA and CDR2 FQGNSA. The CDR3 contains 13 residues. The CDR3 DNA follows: TGTGCCAGCACCACGGACTTCTCCTACGAGCAGTACTTC. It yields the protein CASTTDFSYEQYF.

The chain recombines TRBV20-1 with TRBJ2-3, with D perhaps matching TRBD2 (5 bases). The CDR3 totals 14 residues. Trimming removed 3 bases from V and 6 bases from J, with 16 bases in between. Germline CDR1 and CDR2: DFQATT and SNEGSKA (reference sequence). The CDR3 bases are TGCAGTGCTAGGCCCGCTAGCTCAGAGGATACGCAGTATTTT. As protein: CSARPASSEDTQYF.

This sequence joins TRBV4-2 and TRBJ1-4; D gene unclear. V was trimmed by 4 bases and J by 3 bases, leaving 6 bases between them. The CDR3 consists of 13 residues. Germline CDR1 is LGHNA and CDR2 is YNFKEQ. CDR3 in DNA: TGTGCCAGCAGCCCCCGGCCTAATGAAAAACTGTTTTTT. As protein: CASSPRPNEKLFF.

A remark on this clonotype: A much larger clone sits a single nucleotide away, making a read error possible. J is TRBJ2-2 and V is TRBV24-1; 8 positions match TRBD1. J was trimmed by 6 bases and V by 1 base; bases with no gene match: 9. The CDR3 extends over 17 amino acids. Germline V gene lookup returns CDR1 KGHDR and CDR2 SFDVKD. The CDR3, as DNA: TGTGCCACCAGTGATTTACCGACAGGGGCAAGGGCCGGGGAGCTGTTTTTT. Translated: CATSDLPTGARAGELFF.

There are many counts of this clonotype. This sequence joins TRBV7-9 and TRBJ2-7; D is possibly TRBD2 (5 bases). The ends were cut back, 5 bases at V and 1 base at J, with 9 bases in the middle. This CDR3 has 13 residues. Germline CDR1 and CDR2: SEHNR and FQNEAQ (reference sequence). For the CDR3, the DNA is TGTGCCAGCAGCGCGGGCGGATCCTACGAGCAGTACTTC. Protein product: CASSAGGSYEQYF.

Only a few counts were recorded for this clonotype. DNA of the CDR3: TGTGCCAGTAGTATGAGCGTAAAGAGGGGGGATACGCAGTATTTT. It specifies CASSMSVKRGDTQYF. The chain has TRBV19 and TRBJ2-3; D may be TRBD1 (6 bases). Germline V gene lookup returns CDR1 LNHDA and CDR2 SQIVND (reference sequence). The CDR3 is made up of 15 amino acids. V was trimmed by 3 bases and J by 6 bases, leaving 16 bases between them.

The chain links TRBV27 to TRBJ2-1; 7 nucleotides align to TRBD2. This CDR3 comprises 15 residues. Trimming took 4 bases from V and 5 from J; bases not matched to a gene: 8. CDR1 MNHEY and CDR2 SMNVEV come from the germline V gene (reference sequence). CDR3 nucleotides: TGTGCCAGCAGTTCAACTAGCGCCTTAAACAATGAGCAGTTCTTC. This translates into CASSSTSALNNEQFF.

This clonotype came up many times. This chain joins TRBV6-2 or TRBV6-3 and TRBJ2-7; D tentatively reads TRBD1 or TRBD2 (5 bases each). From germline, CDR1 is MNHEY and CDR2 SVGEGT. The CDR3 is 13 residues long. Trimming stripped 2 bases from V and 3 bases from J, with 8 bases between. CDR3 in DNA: TGTGCCAGCAGTTACCGGGGCGGCTACGAGCAGTACTTC. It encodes CASSYRGGYEQYF.

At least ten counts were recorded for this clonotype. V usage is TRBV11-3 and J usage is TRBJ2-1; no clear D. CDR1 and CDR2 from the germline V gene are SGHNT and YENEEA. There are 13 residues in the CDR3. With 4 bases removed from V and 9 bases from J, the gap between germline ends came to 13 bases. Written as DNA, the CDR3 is TGTGCCAGCAGCTCCTCCCTTAGTACTGAGCAGTTCTTC. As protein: CASSSSLSTEQFF. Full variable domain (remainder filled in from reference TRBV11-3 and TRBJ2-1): EAGVVQSPRYKIIEKKQPVAFWCNPISGHNTLYWYLQNLGQGPELLIRYENEEAVDDSQLPKDRFSAERLKGVDSTLKIQPAELGDSAVYLCASSSSLSTEQFFGPGTRLTVL.

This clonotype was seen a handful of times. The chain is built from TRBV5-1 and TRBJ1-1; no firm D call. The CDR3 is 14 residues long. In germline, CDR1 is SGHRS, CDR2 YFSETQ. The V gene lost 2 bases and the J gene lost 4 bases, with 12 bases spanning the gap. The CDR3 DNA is TGCGCCAGCAGCTTATTGACCACGAGCACTGAAGCTTTCTTT. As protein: CASSLLTTSTEAFF.

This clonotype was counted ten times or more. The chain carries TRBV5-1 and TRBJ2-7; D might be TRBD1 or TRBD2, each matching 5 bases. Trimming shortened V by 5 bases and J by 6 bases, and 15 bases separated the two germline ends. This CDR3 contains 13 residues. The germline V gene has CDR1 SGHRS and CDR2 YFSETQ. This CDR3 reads CASSDPGTPEQYF. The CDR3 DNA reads TGCGCCAGCAGTGATCCCGGGACCCCCGAGCAGTACTTC.

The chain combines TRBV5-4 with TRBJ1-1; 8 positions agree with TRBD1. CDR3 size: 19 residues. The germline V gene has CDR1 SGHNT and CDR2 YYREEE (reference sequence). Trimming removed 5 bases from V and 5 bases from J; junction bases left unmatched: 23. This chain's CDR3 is CASRLYWSPRGLFNTEAFF. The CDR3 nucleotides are TGTGCCAGCAGACTGTATTGGAGCCCCAGGGGGCTGTTCAATACTGAAGCTTTCTTT.

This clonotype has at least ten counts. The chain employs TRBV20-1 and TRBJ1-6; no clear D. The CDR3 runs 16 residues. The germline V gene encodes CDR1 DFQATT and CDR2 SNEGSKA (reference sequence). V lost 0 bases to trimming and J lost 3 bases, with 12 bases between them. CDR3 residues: CSAREETAGYNSPLHF. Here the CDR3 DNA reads TGCAGTGCTAGAGAGGAGACTGCTGGCTATAATTCACCCCTCCACTTT.

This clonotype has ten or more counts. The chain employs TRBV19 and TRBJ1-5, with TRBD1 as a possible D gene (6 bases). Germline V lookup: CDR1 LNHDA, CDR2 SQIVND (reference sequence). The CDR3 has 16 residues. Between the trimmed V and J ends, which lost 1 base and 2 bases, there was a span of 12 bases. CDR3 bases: TGTGCCAGTAGTATAGCGAGGGGGTTCGGCAATCAGCCCCAGCATTTT. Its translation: CASSIARGFGNQPQHF.

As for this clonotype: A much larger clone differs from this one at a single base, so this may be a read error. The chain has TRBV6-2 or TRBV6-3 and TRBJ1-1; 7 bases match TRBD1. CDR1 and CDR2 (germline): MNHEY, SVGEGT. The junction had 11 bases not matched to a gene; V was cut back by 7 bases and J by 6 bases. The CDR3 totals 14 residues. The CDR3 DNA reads TGTGCCAGCAAAAGGGAACAGGGGTGGGCTGAAGCTTTCTTT. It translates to CASKREQGWAEAFF.

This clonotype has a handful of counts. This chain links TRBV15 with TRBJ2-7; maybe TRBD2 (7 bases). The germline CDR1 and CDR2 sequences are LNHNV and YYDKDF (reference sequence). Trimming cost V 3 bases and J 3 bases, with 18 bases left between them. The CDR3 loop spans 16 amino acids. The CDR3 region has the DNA TGTGCCACCAGCAGCCCCGCGAGGGGGGGGGTCTACGAGCAGTACTTC. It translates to CATSSPARGGVYEQYF.

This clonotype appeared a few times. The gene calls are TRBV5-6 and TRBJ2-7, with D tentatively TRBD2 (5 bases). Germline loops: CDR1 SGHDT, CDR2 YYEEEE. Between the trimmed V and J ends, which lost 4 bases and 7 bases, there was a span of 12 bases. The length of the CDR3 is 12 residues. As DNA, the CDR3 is TGTGCCAGCAGCATAACAAGGAGGGAGCAGTACTTC. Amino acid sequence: CASSITRREQYF.

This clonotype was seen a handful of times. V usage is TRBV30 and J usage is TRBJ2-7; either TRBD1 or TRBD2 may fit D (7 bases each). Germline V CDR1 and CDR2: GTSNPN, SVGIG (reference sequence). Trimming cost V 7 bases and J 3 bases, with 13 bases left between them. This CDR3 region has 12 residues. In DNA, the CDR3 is TGTGCCTCCCAGGGGGGGTACTACGAGCAGTACTTC. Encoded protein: CASQGGYYEQYF.

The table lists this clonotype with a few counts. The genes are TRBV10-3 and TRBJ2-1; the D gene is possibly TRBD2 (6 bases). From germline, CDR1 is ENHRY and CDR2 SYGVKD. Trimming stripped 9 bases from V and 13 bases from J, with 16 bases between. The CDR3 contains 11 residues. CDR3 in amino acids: CAISGLSSQFF. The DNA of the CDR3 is TGTGCCATTTCAGGACTAAGTAGCCAGTTCTTC.